These T cell receptor beta chains were read from a single sample in a study of PD-1 blockade in classical Hodgkin lymphoma. Data came from immunoSEQ multiplex PCR; TCRdb stores just in-frame clones and leaves some out. This sample has more than 140,000 clones, with approximately 80% found just once. This material consisted of peripheral blood mononuclear cells (PBMCs), taken before the second cycle of nivolumab. All receptors derive from a human donor with classical Hodgkin lymphoma. Both conserved end residues are part of each CDR3. D genes are given only for firm matches. Clone size is stated in some rows and not others, as once, few, many or a class when expanded.

J gene,D gene,clone size,V gene,CDR3 DNA,CDR3 protein
TRBJ2-7,.,.,TRBV5-6,TGTGCCAGCAGCTCCCGGACGGGGAACTACGAGCAGTACTTC,CASSSRTGNYEQYF
TRBJ2-1,.,.,TRBV27,TGTGCCAGCAGCAGAATGGGAAGCTCCTACAATGAGCAGTTCTTC,CASSRMGSSYNEQFF
TRBJ2-1,.,once,TRBV6-5,TGTGCCAGCAGTTACTCGACTAGTCTCCGTCGGAAGTTCTTC,CASSYSTSLRRKFF
TRBJ2-1,TRBD2,few,TRBV7-6,TGTGCCAGCAGCGTGGGACTAGCGGGAGGGTTTCTGAGCAATGAGCAGTTCTTC,CASSVGLAGGFLSNEQFF
TRBJ1-4,TRBD1,.,TRBV6-5,TGTGCCAGTGCCGGGACAGGGAGGGAAAAACTGTTTTTT,CASAGTGREKLFF
TRBJ2-7,.,.,TRBV9,TGTGCCAGCAGCGTAGATTCGGGGTGGAGAACTACCGGAGGGAAGAGGGACGAGCAGTACTTC,CASSVDSGWRTTGGKRDEQYF
TRBJ1-5,.,.,TRBV4-2,TGTGCCAGCAGCCACGACCGGGGGTATCAGCCCCAGCATTTT,CASSHDRGYQPQHF
TRBJ2-3,TRBD2,.,TRBV6-5,TGTGCCAGTGTAGCGGGGCCGAGCACAGATACGCAGTATTTT,CASVAGPSTDTQYF
TRBJ2-5,.,.,TRBV18,TGTGCCAGCTCACCATTACAGGGTAGGAAGACCCAGTACTTC,CASSPLQGRKTQYF
TRBJ1-2,.,.,TRBV5-5,TGTGCCAGCAGGAACGACGGGACTCAATATGGCTACACCTTC,CASRNDGTQYGYTF
TRBJ1-2,.,.,TRBV7-9,TGTGCCAGCAGGACCAGCACGGGGAACTATGGCTACACCTTC,CASRTSTGNYGYTF
TRBJ2-1,TRBD2,.,TRBV19,TGTGCCAGTAGTACTCCGGGACTAGACAATGAGCAGTTCTTC,CASSTPGLDNEQFF
TRBJ1-3,.,once,TRBV28,TGTGCCAGCAGGAGTACTGGAAACACCATATATTTT,CASRSTGNTIYF
TRBJ2-3,TRBD1,.,TRBV18,TGTGCCAGCTCGGGAGGACAGGGTGATATGGGGTATTTT,CASSGGQGDMGYF
TRBJ2-1,.,.,TRBV2,TGTGCCAGCAGTGAAGGGTTAAGGGGGAATGAGCAGTTCTTC,CASSEGLRGNEQFF
TRBJ2-7,.,.,TRBV7-3,TGTGCCAGCAGCTCTGCCCAGACCTACGAGCAGTACTTC,CASSSAQTYEQYF
TRBJ2-1,TRBD1,.,TRBV19,TGTGCCAGTAGTCGCTTCAGGGGGAGCTCCTACAATGAGCAGTTCTTC,CASSRFRGSSYNEQFF
TRBJ2-5,.,.,TRBV20-1,TGCAGTGCAGGGATGGGGGAGACCCAGTACTTC,CSAGMGETQYF
TRBJ1-2,.,.,TRBV6-6,TGTGCCAGCAGCCGGGACGACCGAAACTATGGCTACACCTTC,CASSRDDRNYGYTF
TRBJ2-7,.,.,TRBV11-1,TGTGCCAGCACCTCCCTCCGGGGCCCCTACGAGCAGTACTTC,CASTSLRGPYEQYF
TRBJ2-2,.,few,TRBV6-6,TGTGCCAGCAGTTACTCGTTACAGCCGAACACCGGGGAGCTGTTTTTT,CASSYSLQPNTGELFF
TRBJ1-1,.,.,TRBV7-2,TGTGCCAGCAGCTATACAAATGAAGCTTTCTTT,CASSYTNEAFF
TRBJ1-3,.,.,TRBV5-1,TGCGCCAGCAGCTTTGTTGCAGGAGGGAGCTCTGGAAACACCATATATTTT,CASSFVAGGSSGNTIYF
TRBJ2-5,TRBD2,.,TRBV13,TGTGCCAGCAGCGAGGACGGGGGGCAAGAGACCCAGTACTTC,CASSEDGGQETQYF
TRBJ2-1,.,.,TRBV27,TGTGCCAGCAGTTTGGGTGCACGACGTGACAATGAGCAGTTCTTC,CASSLGARRDNEQFF
TRBJ1-3,.,.,TRBV9,TGTGCCAGCAGCGAATGGGGGGAGACGGGGTTCGGAAACACCATATATTTT,CASSEWGETGFGNTIYF
TRBJ2-2,.,.,TRBV27,TGTGCCAGCAGTTTTTACCCTGGTGGCGCCGGGGAGCTGTTTTTT,CASSFYPGGAGELFF
TRBJ2-7,.,.,TRBV6-5,TGTGCCAGCAGTTACTCGACACTACTTAACTACGAGCAGTACTTC,CASSYSTLLNYEQYF
TRBJ2-3,.,.,TRBV15,TGTGCCACCAGCTCACTCCTTGGACAGTCAGATACGCAGTATTTT,CATSSLLGQSDTQYF
TRBJ2-7,.,.,TRBV7-3,TGTGCCAGCAGCTTGACAGGATCTGGGGAGCAGTACTTC,CASSLTGSGEQYF
TRBJ2-3,.,.,TRBV5-6,TGTGCCAGCAGCTTAAGGGGATTCTATGGCACAGATACGCAGTATTTT,CASSLRGFYGTDTQYF
TRBJ2-3,.,few,TRBV4-2,TGTGCCAGCAGCCAAGGACTGGGCGTGAGATGGAGATATTTT,CASSQGLGVRWRYF
TRBJ2-7,.,.,TRBV5-1,TGCGCCAGCAGCTTGATCTCTGGAGGAGCCTGGGGGGCCTTTACCTACGAGCAGTACTTC,CASSLISGGAWGAFTYEQYF
TRBJ2-7,.,once,TRBV7-8,TGTGCCAGCAGCTTAGGGCAGGCCTCCTACGAGCAGTACTTC,CASSLGQASYEQYF
TRBJ2-1,.,once,TRBV11-3,TGTGCCAGCAGCTTAGGGGAGTACAATGAGCAGTTCTTC,CASSLGEYNEQFF
TRBJ2-5,.,.,TRBV5-1,TGCGCCAGCAGCCAAAAACAGGAGACCCAGTACTTC,CASSQKQETQYF
TRBJ2-3,.,.,TRBV7-8,TGTGCCAGCAGCTTAGTGGGGGTCGGAGATACGCAGTATTTT,CASSLVGVGDTQYF
TRBJ2-7,TRBD1,.,TRBV7-9,TGTGCCAGCAGCTTCACCCAGGGGGCCTACGAGCAGTACTTC,CASSFTQGAYEQYF
TRBJ2-7,.,.,TRBV2,TGTGCCAGCAGTGAACAGAGTGGGGGGTACGAGCAGTACTTC,CASSEQSGGYEQYF